These 5 T cell receptor beta chains were all obtained from the same sample, sequenced in a study of preoperative IRX-2 immunotherapy in early breast cancer. Described treatment: preoperative locoregional IRX-2 cytokine immunotherapy. This table comes from immunoSEQ multiplex PCR, and its TCRdb copy is limited to in-frame clones, with some not included. Of about 98,000 clones in the sample, just over 85% are singletons; the top ten hold about 2%. The sample here was tumor tissue, taken after IRX-2 immunotherapy. These receptors came from a human donor with breast cancer.

The V and J genes are TRBV30 and TRBJ2-3, with TRBD2 identical over 10 bases. Germline V lookup: CDR1 GTSNPN, CDR2 SVGIG (reference sequence). The CDR3 runs 16 residues. V lost 0 bases, J lost 0 bases, and 3 bases stayed unmatched. The CDR3 nucleotides are TGTGCCTGGAGTGTGGGAGCGGGAGGGAGCACAGATACGCAGTATTTT. This codes for CAWSVGAGGSTDTQYF. The full variable domain, with the rest looked up from reference TRBV30 and TRBJ2-3, is SQTIHQWPATLVQPVGSPLSLECTVEGTSNPNLYWYRQAAGRGLQLLFYSVGIGQISSEVPQNLSASRPQDRQFILSSKKLLLSDSGFYLCAWSVGAGGSTDTQYFGPGTRLTVL.

The V and J genes are TRBV19 and TRBJ1-5; D gene uncertain. Per germline, CDR1 LNHDA and CDR2 SQIVND (reference sequence). Deletions cut 0 bases from V and 0 bases from J, with 6 bases between. This CDR3 is built from 15 residues. In DNA, the CDR3 is TGTGCCAGTAGTATAGAGGGATATAGCAATCAGCCCCAGCATTTT. It yields the protein CASSIEGYSNQPQHF.

The gene calls are TRBV9 and TRBJ1-4, with a weak D call TRBD1 (6 bases). The length of the CDR3 is 15 residues. The germline V and J ends were trimmed by 0 bases and 4 bases, with 10 bases remaining between them. Germline V gene data show CDR1 as SGDLS and CDR2 as YYNGEE. CDR3 residues: CASSVGRGGNEKLFF. DNA of the CDR3: TGTGCCAGCAGCGTAGGAAGAGGGGGTAATGAAAAACTGTTTTTT.

The chain joins TRBV11-3 to TRBJ1-1; a possible D gene is TRBD1 (5 bases). V was clipped by 4 bases and J by 3 bases, with 18 bases between them. Per the germline V gene, CDR1 is SGHNT and CDR2 is YENEEA. The CDR3 is made up of 16 amino acids. In DNA, the CDR3 is TGTGCCAGCAGCTCATCTCTGGCAGGGTCGGACACTGAAGCTTTCTTT. This translates into CASSSSLAGSDTEAFF.

This chain connects TRBV19 to TRBJ1-4; 7 bases match TRBD1. With V trimmed by 4 bases and J by 8 bases, 10 bases remained unmatched. The CDR3 consists of 15 residues. Germline V gene lookup returns CDR1 LNHDA and CDR2 SQIVND (reference sequence). The CDR3 protein is CASSRDRGTFEKLFF. The CDR3 DNA reads TGTGCCAGTAGTAGGGACAGAGGCACGTTCGAAAAACTGTTTTTT. The full variable domain, rest sourced from reference TRBV19 and TRBJ1-4, is DGGITQSPKYLFRKEGQNVTLSCEQNLNHDAMYWYRQDPGQGLRLIYYSQIVNDFQKGDIAEGYSVSREKKESFPLTVTSAQKNPTAFYLCASSRDRGTFEKLFFGSGTQLSVL.